Listed here are 12 T cell receptor beta chains from one sample, sequenced in a study of T cell responses to AZD1222 COVID-19 vaccine listed by TCRdb under 2021. The time point label here, explained by the study, means: baseline before first vaccination. Library creation used the immunoSEQ multiplex PCR assay. TCRdb took over this immuneACCESS table, retaining in-frame rearrangements with V and J assigned. Such tables are incomplete; in checked studies, under half of the missing clones stem from an unresolved V gene, and the remainder is unexplained. Recorded for this sample are around 99,000 clones; 90% to 95% of them occurred a single time. The biggest ten clones account for about an eighth of the sample. The sequencing used peripheral blood, collected on day 0 of AZD1222 vaccination. These receptors originate from an adult in good health.

The V call is TRBV6-5, the J call TRBJ2-5; 13 positions match TRBD2. Germline values: CDR1 MNHEY, CDR2 SVGAGI. The CDR3 is 14 residues long. V dropped 5 bases and J dropped 5; count of bases not matched to a gene: 2. Here the CDR3 DNA reads TGTGCCAGCAGTACTAGCGGGAGGGCTGAGACCCAGTACTTC. This codes for CASSTSGRAETQYF.

The J gene is TRBJ2-2, the V gene TRBV10-3; 8 nucleotides line up with TRBD2. Trimming cost V 4 bases and J 4 bases; bases outside gene matches: 8. In germline, CDR1 is ENHRY, CDR2 SYGVKD. The CDR3 length is 16 residues. The DNA of the CDR3 is TGTGCCATCAGTGGGGTGCGGGGGGTAACCACCGGGGAGCTGTTTTTT. Encoded protein: CAISGVRGVTTGELFF.

This chain uses TRBV3-1 (or the pseudogene TRBV3-2) with TRBJ2-5; D gene unclear. Deletions cut 2 bases from V and 4 bases from J, with 11 bases between. Looked up from germline, CDR1 is LGHDT and CDR2 is YNNKEL (reference sequence). The CDR3 consists of 14 residues. CDR3 loop: CASSQIDGRETQYF. The DNA for the CDR3 is TGTGCCAGCAGCCAAATCGACGGTAGAGAGACCCAGTACTTC.

This chain connects TRBV6-5 to TRBJ2-2; D might be TRBD2 (5 bases). The CDR3 is made up of 13 amino acids. Germline lookup yields CDR1 MNHEY and CDR2 SVGAGI. Deletions cut 6 bases from V and 5 bases from J, with 10 bases between. The CDR3 spells CASRPSGTGELFF. The DNA of the CDR3 is TGTGCCAGCAGGCCCTCGGGGACCGGGGAGCTGTTTTTT.

DNA of the CDR3: TGTGCCAGCAGCTTAGCGGGAGGGTCCTACAATGAGCAGTTCTTC. Translation: CASSLAGGSYNEQFF. The rearrangement links TRBV11-2 to TRBJ2-1, with 8 bases fitting TRBD2. The CDR3 is made up of 15 amino acids. The junction had 0 bases not matched to a gene; V was cut back by 1 base and J by 1 base. The germline V gene has CDR1 SGHAT and CDR2 FQNNGV.

The chain links TRBV6-5 to TRBJ1-5; D uncertain. Germline CDR1 reads MNHEY; CDR2 reads SVGAGI. The germline V and J ends were trimmed by 0 bases and 4 bases, with 13 bases remaining between them. CDR3 size: 16 residues. CDR3 sequence reads: CASSYSTRLINQPQHF. CDR3 bases: TGTGCCAGCAGTTACTCGACGAGGCTGATTAATCAGCCCCAGCATTTT.

The chain is built from TRBV15 and TRBJ1-3; 7 bases agree with TRBD1. Per the germline V gene, CDR1 is LNHNV and CDR2 is YYDKDF (reference sequence). The junction had 4 bases not matched to a gene; V was cut back by 4 bases and J by 4 bases. There are 14 residues in the CDR3. Here the CDR3 reads CATSIDRAGNTIYF. The DNA for the CDR3 is TGTGCCACCAGCATCGACAGGGCGGGAAACACCATATATTTT.

The chain recombines TRBV3-1 (or the pseudogene TRBV3-2) with TRBJ2-1; 9 bases fit TRBD2. CDR3 length: 16 amino acids. Germline V gene lookup returns CDR1 LGHDT and CDR2 YNNKEL (reference sequence). V lost 6 bases and J lost 6; bases outside the gene matches: 12. As DNA, the CDR3 is TGTGCCAGCAGTTCCCTCGGGACTAGCCTCCTCAATGAGCAGTTCTTC. Residues: CASSSLGTSLLNEQFF.

The V gene is TRBV10-1, the J gene TRBJ1-3, with no clear D. The V end lost 2 bases, the J end lost 0 bases, and 5 bases lay between the germline ends. This CDR3 has 14 residues. Germline V gene lookup returns CDR1 WNHNN and CDR2 SYGVQD (reference sequence). This CDR3 is CASSETVSGNTIYF. Here the CDR3 DNA reads TGCGCCAGCAGTGAGACAGTCTCTGGAAACACCATATATTTT.

The chain employs TRBV5-5 and TRBJ2-7, with D unclear. This CDR3 spans 13 amino acids. Trimming cost V 4 bases and J 2 bases, with 10 bases left between them. The V gene's germline CDR1 is SGHKS and CDR2 YYEKEE (reference sequence). The CDR3 DNA sequence: TGTGCCAGCAGCCTAGGCATCACCTACGAGCAGTACTTC. This sequence encodes CASSLGITYEQYF. The full variable domain, completed using reference TRBV5-5 and TRBJ2-7, is DAGVTQSPTHLIKTRGQQVTLRCSPISGHKSVSWYQQVLGQGPQFIFQYYEKEERGRGNFPDRFSARQFPNYSSELNVNALLLGDSALYLCASSLGITYEQYFGPGTRLTVT.

The chain is built from TRBV7-2 and TRBJ1-2, with D maybe TRBD1 (6 bases). Trimming shortened V by 5 bases and J by 7 bases, and 20 bases separated the two germline ends. There are 15 residues in the CDR3. Germline assignment: CDR1 SGHTA and CDR2 FQGNSA. The DNA of the CDR3 is TGTGCCAGCAGCAGACGCTCCGGGGACAAGATTGGCTACACCTTC. It codes for CASSRRSGDKIGYTF.

The gene calls are TRBV19 and TRBJ2-5; D is undetermined. This CDR3 has 13 residues. CDR1 and CDR2 (germline): LNHDA, SQIVND (reference sequence). Trimming cost V 5 bases and J 7 bases, with 14 bases left between them. The CDR3: CASSLAGRRTQYF. The CDR3 region has the DNA TGTGCCAGTAGTTTGGCCGGACGTCGGACCCAGTACTTC.